The 19 T cell receptor beta chains in this list originate from one sample, sequenced in a study of CD4 T cells in relation to SARS-CoV-2 and coronaviruses. Unexposed donor CD4+ T cells date from 2011-2018, before the COVID-19 pandemic. This table comes from immunoSEQ multiplex PCR, and its TCRdb copy is limited to in-frame clones, with some not included. The sample has roughly 63,000 clones; over 90% are singletons. Sequenced sample: naive CD4+ T cells from PBMCs. Subset of the sample: naive CD4+ T cells isolated by negative enrichment. Receptors were obtained from a human donor in good health.

J is TRBJ2-1 and V is TRBV3-1 (or the pseudogene TRBV3-2); the D is unclear. The germline gives CDR1 LGHDT, CDR2 YNNKEL (reference sequence). The CDR3 totals 13 residues. V was pared by 1 base and J by 9 bases, with 10 bases between. The CDR3 protein is CASSQASPSEQFF. The CDR3 bases are TGTGCCAGCAGCCAAGCTTCCCCCAGTGAGCAGTTCTTC.

This clone appeared a single time. The rearrangement joins TRBV12-3 or TRBV12-4 to TRBJ2-1; D remains unclear. This CDR3 region has 13 residues. Deletions cut 7 bases from V and 4 bases from J, with 11 bases between. The CDR3 region has the DNA TGTGCCAGCACTTCGATCCAATACAATGAGCAGTTCTTC. This sequence encodes CASTSIQYNEQFF.

The V and J genes are TRBV3-1 (or the pseudogene TRBV3-2) and TRBJ1-5; D gene uncertain. The V and J ends lost 6 bases and 0 bases respectively, with 6 bases between them. In germline, CDR1 is LGHDT, CDR2 YNNKEL (reference sequence). The CDR3 totals 13 residues. CDR3 in amino acids: CASSGDSNQPQHF. In DNA form, the CDR3 reads TGTGCCAGCAGTGGTGATAGCAATCAGCCCCAGCATTTT.

The J gene is TRBJ1-1, the V gene TRBV6-5, with D uncertain. The V end lost 6 bases, the J end lost 7 bases, and 18 bases lay between the germline ends. From germline, CDR1 is MNHEY and CDR2 SVGAGI. CDR3 size: 14 residues. CDR3 coding DNA: TGTGCCAGCAGCCATTACTCGGAGGGCCGTGAAGCTTTCTTT. As protein: CASSHYSEGREAFF.

The chain employs TRBV6-5 and TRBJ2-7; 9 nucleotides align to TRBD1. V trimming: 8 bases; J trimming: 0 bases; junction bases outside the gene matches: 2. The CDR3 is 13 amino acids. Looked up from germline, CDR1 is MNHEY and CDR2 is SVGAGI. Here the CDR3 reads CASDRGDSYEQYF. CDR3 nucleotide sequence: TGTGCCAGCGACAGGGGGGACTCCTACGAGCAGTACTTC.

The chain carries TRBV11-2 and TRBJ2-1, with a tentative D call TRBD2 (5 bases). Trimming took off 7 bases at V and 4 bases at J, with 20 bases between the two ends. The germline CDR1 and CDR2 sequences are SGHAT and FQNNGV. The CDR3 is 16 residues long. CDR3 in DNA: TGTGCCAGCATTCGATTGGGGAGCGCGAATTACAATGAGCAGTTCTTC. Translation: CASIRLGSANYNEQFF.

V gene TRBV24-1 combines with J gene TRBJ2-1; 11 positions match TRBD2. The CDR3 extends over 14 amino acids. Germline V gene lookup returns CDR1 KGHDR and CDR2 SFDVKD. The trim removed 12 bases at V and 4 bases at J, leaving 7 bases unmatched. CDR3 DNA: TGTGCCCCCAAGGGGACTAGCGGTTACAATGAGCAGTTCTTC. This encodes CAPKGTSGYNEQFF.

The rearrangement links TRBV28 to TRBJ2-1; D assignment may be TRBD1 or TRBD2 (5 bases each). The CDR3 spans 14 residues. Germline CDR1 reads MDHEN; CDR2 reads SYDVKM. With 5 bases removed from V and 7 bases from J, the gap between germline ends came to 15 bases. CDR3 nucleotide sequence: TGTGCCAGCAGTCTCCTAGGGACGCGAAATGAGCAGTTCTTC. Amino acids: CASSLLGTRNEQFF. Based on the CDR3 plus reference TRBV28 and TRBJ2-1, the full variable domain is DVKVTQSSRYLVKRTGEKVFLECVQDMDHENMFWYRQDPGLGLRLIYFSYDVKMKEKGDIPEGYSVSREKKERFSLILESASTNQTSMYLCASSLLGTRNEQFFGPGTRLTVL.

This rearrangement joins TRBV18 to TRBJ2-7, with TRBD2 identical over 8 bases. CDR3 length equals 15 residues. Germline CDR1 KGHSH, CDR2 LQKENI. Trimming cost V 5 bases and J 0 bases; bases outside gene matches: 6. CDR3 amino acids: CASSTGTRGSYEQYF. CDR3 nucleotides: TGTGCCAGCTCAACCGGGACTAGGGGCTCCTACGAGCAGTACTTC.

The chain links TRBV28 to TRBJ1-2; no firm D call. Trimming took 2 bases from V and 6 from J, leaving 1 base between them. The CDR3 covers 10 residues. Germline V lookup: CDR1 MDHEN, CDR2 SYDVKM. Here the CDR3 DNA reads TGTGCCAGCAGTTTAAATGGCTACACCTTC. As protein: CASSLNGYTF.

Worth noting for this clone: At the DNA level, this CDR3 is encoded by other sequences in the same sample as well. The chain uses TRBV5-1 and TRBJ1-4; D gene uncertain. V was trimmed by 1 base and J by 0 bases, leaving 4 bases between them. Germline values: CDR1 SGHRS, CDR2 YFSETQ. The CDR3 covers 14 residues. As DNA, the CDR3 is TGCGCCAGCAGCTTGTTGTCAACTAATGAAAAACTGTTTTTT. This sequence encodes CASSLLSTNEKLFF.

The chain uses TRBV29-1 and TRBJ2-2, with 7 bases matching TRBD2. The V and J ends lost 1 base and 1 base, in that order; junction bases with no gene match: 6. The CDR3 is made up of 16 amino acids. Germline values: CDR1 SQVTM, CDR2 ANQGSEA. CDR3 DNA: TGCAGCGTTGAAGTTCAACTAGCGCTGAACACCGGGGAGCTGTTTTTT. Translating it yields CSVEVQLALNTGELFF.

This clone occurred once. The rearrangement links TRBV11-3 to TRBJ1-1, with TRBD1 identical over 8 bases. This CDR3 has 16 amino acids. The ends lost 5 bases at V and 1 base at J; junction bases unmatched: 9. Germline V CDR1 and CDR2: SGHNT, YENEEA. In DNA, the CDR3 is TGTGCCAGCAGCCCCCGACCCGGGACAGGGAACACTGAAGCTTTCTTT. Translation: CASSPRPGTGNTEAFF.

This sequence joins TRBV7-9 and TRBJ2-1; D might be TRBD2 (5 bases). Germline loops: CDR1 SEHNR, CDR2 FQNEAQ (reference sequence). The CDR3 covers 14 residues. Trimming cost V 2 bases and J 10 bases, with 15 bases left between them. CDR3 amino acids: CASSLSFIEGEQFF. The CDR3 region has the DNA TGTGCCAGCAGCTTATCGTTTATTGAGGGCGAGCAGTTCTTC.

This sequence joins TRBV28 and TRBJ1-3; D remains unclear. V lost 9 bases and J lost 0, with 15 bases in between. Germline values: CDR1 MDHEN, CDR2 SYDVKM. The CDR3 spans 15 residues. This chain's CDR3 is CASPESVSSGNTIYF. CDR3 DNA: TGTGCCAGTCCTGAGTCGGTTAGCTCTGGAAACACCATATATTTT.

CDR3 residues: CASSLGSGSRGEQFF. The DNA of the CDR3 is TGTGCCAGCAGTTTAGGTAGCGGGAGCCGAGGGGAGCAGTTCTTC. The V and J genes are TRBV28 and TRBJ2-1, with TRBD2 matching 9 bases. The CDR3 contains 15 residues. Trimming removed 2 bases from V and 10 bases from J; junction bases left unmatched: 9. Germline values: CDR1 MDHEN, CDR2 SYDVKM.

This rearrangement joins TRBV7-9 to TRBJ2-7; 7 positions agree with TRBD1. CDR1 is SEHNR, CDR2 FQNEAQ, per germline (reference sequence). V trimming: 5 bases; J trimming: 7 bases; junction bases outside the gene matches: 11. CDR3 length: 14 amino acids. The CDR3 protein is CASSIQGLSDEQYF. The CDR3 nucleotides read TGTGCCAGCAGCATACAGGGGTTATCCGATGAGCAGTACTTC.

V usage is TRBV11-3 and J usage is TRBJ2-1, with 10 bases aligning to TRBD2. CDR1 is SGHNT and CDR2 is YENEEA in the germline V gene. CDR3 length equals 17 residues. J was trimmed by 5 bases and V by 4 bases; bases with no gene match: 11. CDR3 loop: CASSSRSLAGGDNEQFF. The CDR3 bases are TGTGCCAGCAGCTCTAGATCGTTAGCGGGAGGAGACAATGAGCAGTTCTTC. The full variable domain, with the rest looked up from reference TRBV11-3 and TRBJ2-1, is EAGVVQSPRYKIIEKKQPVAFWCNPISGHNTLYWYLQNLGQGPELLIRYENEEAVDDSQLPKDRFSAERLKGVDSTLKIQPAELGDSAVYLCASSSRSLAGGDNEQFFGPGTRLTVL.

This chain connects TRBV18 to TRBJ1-1; D call uncertain. V lost 3 bases, J lost 0 bases, and 5 bases lay in between. There are 13 residues in the CDR3. In germline, CDR1 is KGHSH, CDR2 LQKENI. This CDR3 is CASSPGLNTEAFF. CDR3 in DNA: TGTGCCAGCTCACCGGGGTTGAACACTGAAGCTTTCTTT.